This is a list of T cell receptor beta chains from one sample in a study of T cells in Graves' hyperthyroidism and ophthalmopathy. TCRdb itself ran the multiplex PCR reads through MiXCR, one entry per CDR3 protein. The table has 250,000 to 400,000 distinct CDR3 sequences, about an eighth seen once. Sequenced input: blood. These receptors were obtained from a woman between 40 and 55 years old with Graves' ophthalmopathy. CDR3s include the opening cysteine and the closing phenylalanine or tryptophan. Fields, in order: D gene, clone size, J gene, V gene, CDR3 DNA, CDR3 protein. D genes are given only for firm matches. Size is omitted from some rows. Given values are once, few, many or a class for expanded clones.

NA	many	TRBJ1-1	TRBV2	TGTGCCAGCATATTACGTATCGAGGACACTGAAGCTTTCTTT	CASILRIEDTEAFF
NA	few	TRBJ1-2	TRBV18	TGTGCCAGCTCACCACCGTCTGGGGCGGGAGGCTACACCTTC	CASSPPSGAGGYTF
NA	NA	TRBJ2-1	TRBV5-1	TGCGCCAGCAGCATTACAGGGAACTATGAGCAGTTCTTC	CASSITGNYEQFF
NA	few	TRBJ1-2	TRBV5-1	TGCGCCAGCAGCTTGCAGAGTCCAAACTATGGCTACACCTTC	CASSLQSPNYGYTF
NA	many	TRBJ2-1	TRBV29-1	TGCAGCGTTGCTGTCTCCTACAATGAGCAGTTCTTC	CSVAVSYNEQFF
TRBD1	NA	TRBJ1-4	TRBV5-1	TGCGCCAGCAGCTCCCCGGGACAGGAGGAAAAACTGTTTTTT	CASSSPGQEEKLFF
TRBD2	many	TRBJ2-7	TRBV7-9	TGTGCCAGCAGCTCGTTAGCGGGAGTTGGAGAGCAGTACTTC	CASSSLAGVGEQYF
NA	many	TRBJ1-2	TRBV11-2	TGTGCCAGCAGCAGGCAGGGGAGGGTCGGCTACACCTTC	CASSRQGRVGYTF
TRBD2	many	TRBJ2-5	TRBV20-1	TGCAGTGGAGGGCAGACTACGGGGGGAGAGACCCAGTACTTC	CSGGQTTGGETQYF
NA	many	TRBJ2-1	TRBV11-2	TGTGCCAGCAGCGTTCTAGCCTATTACAATGAGCAGTTCTTC	CASSVLAYYNEQFF
NA	many	TRBJ1-5	TRBV7-8	TGTGCCAGCAGCACACCAGCCGCAGCAGGAGAGCCCCAGCATTTT	CASSTPAAAGEPQHF
NA	NA	TRBJ1-1	TRBV7-2	TGTGCCAGCAGCCAGGTCGCCGTGAGAAACACTGAAGCTTTCTTT	CASSQVAVRNTEAFF
NA	few	TRBJ1-2	TRBV12-3/TRBV12-4	TGTGCCATACAGAGTAACTATGGCTACACCTTC	CAIQSNYGYTF
TRBD2	NA	TRBJ2-1	TRBV7-6	TGTGCCAGCAGCTTAGCTTTCTTGGGCGGGAGTGGAAATGAGCAGTTCTTC	CASSLAFLGGSGNEQFF
NA	many	TRBJ1-6	TRBV7-2	TGTGCCAGCAGCCGCCAGGGACCGCCTAATTCACCCCTCCACTTT	CASSRQGPPNSPLHF
NA	many	TRBJ2-7	TRBV29-1	TGCAGCGTTGTTTCCCAGGGGTACGAGCAGTACTTC	CSVVSQGYEQYF
TRBD1	many	TRBJ2-2	TRBV12-3/TRBV12-4	TGTGCCAGCAGTATAACAGGGGGCCCAACCGGGGAGCTGTTTTTT	CASSITGGPTGELFF
NA	many	TRBJ1-6	TRBV27	TGTGCCAGCAGTTGGGGTAACAGCTCACCCCTCCACTTT	CASSWGNSSPLHF
NA	few	TRBJ1-4	TRBV7-2	TGTGCCAGCAGCATTGGGGGGGGTACTGAAAAACTGTTTTTT	CASSIGGGTEKLFF
NA	many	TRBJ2-1	TRBV20-1	TGCAGTGCTAGAGTCCCAGTCCCGTTTCTAGCCTACAATGAGCAGTTCTTC	CSARVPVPFLAYNEQFF
TRBD1	many	TRBJ1-4	TRBV7-9	TGTGCCAGCAGCCCCGGGACAGCAACTAATGAAAAACTGTTTTTT	CASSPGTATNEKLFF
NA	many	TRBJ2-2	TRBV29-1	TGCAGCGTTGTCCCTCTCAGGGAGAACACCGGGGAGCTGTTTTTT	CSVVPLRENTGELFF
TRBD1	few	TRBJ2-1	TRBV29-1	TGCAGCGTTGCCGACAGGGTCTCCTACAATGAGCAGTTCTTC	CSVADRVSYNEQFF
NA	few	TRBJ2-3	TRBV19	TGTGCCAGTAGTATGGAGGCGGTCGGTTCTGATACGCAGTATTTT	CASSMEAVGSDTQYF
NA	many	TRBJ2-5	TRBV2	TGTGCCAGCAGGACAGGACGGGAGACCCAGTACTTC	CASRTGRETQYF
NA	NA	TRBJ2-6	TRBV5-1	TGCGCCAGCAGAGTCGGGTACGAGTCTGGGGCCAACGTCCTGACTTTC	CASRVGYESGANVLTF
TRBD1	NA	TRBJ2-2	TRBV5-4	TGTGCCAGCAGCTTACAGGGGATACACACCGGGGAGCTGTTTTTT	CASSLQGIHTGELFF
NA	NA	TRBJ2-5	TRBV25-1	TGTGCCAGCAGTGAAATTCGGGGATTTTATGAGACCCAGTACTTC	CASSEIRGFYETQYF
TRBD2	NA	TRBJ2-7	TRBV20-1	TGCAGTGCTAGAGTAGGATTGCTAGCGGGAGTAAGGGCCTACGAGCAGTACTTC	CSARVGLLAGVRAYEQYF
NA	few	TRBJ1-5	TRBV28	TGTGCCAGCATCTCTAACAGGGTTGCCCGGCAGCCCCAGCATTTT	CASISNRVARQPQHF
TRBD1	few	TRBJ1-2	TRBV20-1	TGCAGTGCTAGGCCTGGACAGGGAAACTATGGCTACACCTTC	CSARPGQGNYGYTF
TRBD1	many	TRBJ1-1	TRBV10-3	TGTGCCACCTACGGGGGACAGATGAACACTGAAGCTTTCTTT	CATYGGQMNTEAFF
NA	few	TRBJ1-2	TRBV3-1	TGTGCCAGCAGCCACCAGGGAAACTATGGCTACACCTTC	CASSHQGNYGYTF
NA	many	TRBJ2-1	TRBV20-1	TGCAGTGCTAGAGAGATGGCTGCGGGGGCCCTTCTGAATGAGCAGTTCTTC	CSAREMAAGALLNEQFF
NA	NA	TRBJ2-7	TRBV7-9	TGTGCCAGCAGCTTAGACAGTAACTTCTACGAGCAGTACTTC	CASSLDSNFYEQYF
TRBD2	NA	TRBJ2-2	TRBV20-1	TGCAGTGCTATTGGACTAGACCCCGTTAGCACCGGGGAGCTGTTTTTT	CSAIGLDPVSTGELFF
TRBD1	many	TRBJ1-1	TRBV20-1	TGCAGTGCTAGGATCGACAGGGTACGGCCTGAAGCTTTCTTT	CSARIDRVRPEAFF
NA	many	TRBJ2-7	TRBV2	TGTGCCAGCTTTAGCTCCTACGAGCAGTACTTC	CASFSSYEQYF
TRBD1	few	TRBJ2-1	TRBV20-1	TGCAGTGCACCTGGACAGGGAGGTAAAATATTGGAGCAGTTCTTC	CSAPGQGGKILEQFF
TRBD2	NA	TRBJ2-5	TRBV30	TGTGCCTGGAGCCTGACTAGCGGGAAAGAGACCCAGTACTTC	CAWSLTSGKETQYF
TRBD1	many	TRBJ1-5	TRBV28	TGTGCCAGCAGCCAACCGGGACAGGGGGCACGGCCCCAGCATTTT	CASSQPGQGARPQHF
TRBD1	few	TRBJ2-7	TRBV5-1	TGCGCCAGCAGCTTACAGGGGGCGTTGTCCGAGCAGTACTTC	CASSLQGALSEQYF
NA	many	TRBJ1-4	TRBV12-3/TRBV12-4	TGTGCCAGCAGTAGTAGCAGGAGTGAAAAACTGTTTTTT	CASSSSRSEKLFF
NA	many	TRBJ1-5	TRBV2	TGTGCCAGCAGCTACGGGACATCCCCCTCGGGGCAGCCCCAGCATTTT	CASSYGTSPSGQPQHF
NA	NA	TRBJ2-1	TRBV29-1	TGCAGCGTTTCGAGTTCCACTTACAATGAGCAGTTCTTC	CSVSSSTYNEQFF
TRBD1	many	TRBJ2-5	TRBV10-3	TGTGCCATCAGTGTCAGGGGGCAAGAGACCCAGTACTTC	CAISVRGQETQYF
NA	many	TRBJ2-3	TRBV28	TGTGCCAGCACTCCCGGGGGTTTAGCGCATACGCAGTATTTT	CASTPGGLAHTQYF
TRBD2	NA	TRBJ2-1	TRBV7-9	TGTGCCAGCAGCTCATCTAGCGGGGGGGCCTCCTACAATGAGCAGTTCTTC	CASSSSSGGASYNEQFF
NA	many	TRBJ1-1	TRBV10-3	TGTGCCATCAGTGAGAACGGGGAGGGAACTGAAGCTTTCTTT	CAISENGEGTEAFF
NA	many	TRBJ2-2	TRBV19	TGTGCCAGTAGTATGGGCAGGGTGGGCACCGGGGAGCTGTTTTTT	CASSMGRVGTGELFF